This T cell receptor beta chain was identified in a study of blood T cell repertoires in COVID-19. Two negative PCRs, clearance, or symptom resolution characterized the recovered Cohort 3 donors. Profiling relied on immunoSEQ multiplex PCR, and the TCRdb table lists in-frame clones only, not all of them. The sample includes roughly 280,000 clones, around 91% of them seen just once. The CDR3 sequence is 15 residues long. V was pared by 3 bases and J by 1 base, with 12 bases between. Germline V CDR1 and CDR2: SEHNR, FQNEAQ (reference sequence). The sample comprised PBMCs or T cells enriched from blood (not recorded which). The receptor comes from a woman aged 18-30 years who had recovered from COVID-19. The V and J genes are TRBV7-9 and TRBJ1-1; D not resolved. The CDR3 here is CASSFDNLKNTEAFF. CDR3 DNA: TGTGCCAGCAGCTTTGACAACCTTAAGAACACTGAAGCTTTCTTT.